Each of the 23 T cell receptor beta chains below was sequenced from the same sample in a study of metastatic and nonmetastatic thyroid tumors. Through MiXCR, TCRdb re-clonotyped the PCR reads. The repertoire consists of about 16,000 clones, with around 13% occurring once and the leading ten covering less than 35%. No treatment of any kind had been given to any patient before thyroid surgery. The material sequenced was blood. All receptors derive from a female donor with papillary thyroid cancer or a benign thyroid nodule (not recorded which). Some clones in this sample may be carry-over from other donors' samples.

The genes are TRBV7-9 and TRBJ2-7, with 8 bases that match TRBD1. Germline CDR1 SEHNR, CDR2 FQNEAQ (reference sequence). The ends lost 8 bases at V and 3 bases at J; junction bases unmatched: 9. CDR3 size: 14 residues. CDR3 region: CASSHRDRNYEQYF. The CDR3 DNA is TGTGCCAGCTCACACCGGGACAGGAACTACGAGCAGTACTTC.

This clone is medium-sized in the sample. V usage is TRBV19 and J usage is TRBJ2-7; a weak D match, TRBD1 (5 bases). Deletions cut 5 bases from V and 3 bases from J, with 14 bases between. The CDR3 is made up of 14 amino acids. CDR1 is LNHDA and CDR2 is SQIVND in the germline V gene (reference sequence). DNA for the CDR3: TGTGCCAGTAGTTTATCAGGGTTCGACTACGAGCAGTACTTC. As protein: CASSLSGFDYEQYF.

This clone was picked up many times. The CDR3 coding sequence is TGCAGTGGGACAGGGGGAAAACTGAACACTGAAGCTTTCTTT. Encoded protein: CSGTGGKLNTEAFF. This chain joins TRBV20-1 and TRBJ1-1; 10 positions agree with TRBD1. Per germline, CDR1 DFQATT and CDR2 SNEGSKA (reference sequence). With V trimmed by 7 bases and J by 0 bases, 5 bases remained unmatched. This CDR3 has 14 amino acids.

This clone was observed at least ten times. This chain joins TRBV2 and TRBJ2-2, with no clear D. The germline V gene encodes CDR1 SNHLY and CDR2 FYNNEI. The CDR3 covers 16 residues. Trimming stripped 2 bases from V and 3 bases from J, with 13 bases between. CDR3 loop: CASSESLHRDTGELFF. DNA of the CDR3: TGTGCCAGCAGTGAAAGTTTACACCGAGACACCGGGGAGCTGTTTTTT.

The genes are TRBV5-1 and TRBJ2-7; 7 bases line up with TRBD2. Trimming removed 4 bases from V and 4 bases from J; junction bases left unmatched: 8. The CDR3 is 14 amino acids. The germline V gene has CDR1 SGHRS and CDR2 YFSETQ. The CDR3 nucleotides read TGCGCCAGCAGCGATGGGACTATCGGGTACGAGCAGTACTTC. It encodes CASSDGTIGYEQYF. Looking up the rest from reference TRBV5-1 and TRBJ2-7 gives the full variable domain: KAGVTQTPRYLIKTRGQQVTLSCSPISGHRSVSWYQQTPGQGLQFLFEYFSETQRNKGNFPGRFSGRQFSNSRSEMNVSTLELGDSALYLCASSDGTIGYEQYFGPGTRLTVT.

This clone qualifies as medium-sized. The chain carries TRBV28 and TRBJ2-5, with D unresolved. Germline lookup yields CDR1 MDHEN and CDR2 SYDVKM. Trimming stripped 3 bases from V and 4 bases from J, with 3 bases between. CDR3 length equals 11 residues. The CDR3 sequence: CASSLVETQYF. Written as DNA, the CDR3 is TGTGCCAGCAGTTTGGTAGAGACCCAGTACTTC.

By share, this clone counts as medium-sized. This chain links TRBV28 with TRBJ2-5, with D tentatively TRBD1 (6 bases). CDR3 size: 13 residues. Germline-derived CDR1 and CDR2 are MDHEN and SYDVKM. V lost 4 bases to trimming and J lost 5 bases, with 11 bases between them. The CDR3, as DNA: TGTGCCAGCAGTTCCAGGGGACGTGAGACCCAGTACTTC. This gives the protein CASSSRGRETQYF.

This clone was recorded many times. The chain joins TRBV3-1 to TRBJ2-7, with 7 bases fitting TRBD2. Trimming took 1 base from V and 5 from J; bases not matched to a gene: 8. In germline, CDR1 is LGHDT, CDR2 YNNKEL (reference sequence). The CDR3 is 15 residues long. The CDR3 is CASSQGRRGIDEQYF. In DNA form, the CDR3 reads TGTGCCAGCAGCCAAGGTAGGCGGGGGATCGACGAGCAGTACTTC.

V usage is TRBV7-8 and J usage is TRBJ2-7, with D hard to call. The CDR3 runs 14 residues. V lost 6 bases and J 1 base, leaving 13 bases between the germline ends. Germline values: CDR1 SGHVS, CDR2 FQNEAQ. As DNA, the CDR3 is TGTGCCAGCAGGGTGAACCTGGGGTCCTACGAGCAGTACTTC. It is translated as CASRVNLGSYEQYF. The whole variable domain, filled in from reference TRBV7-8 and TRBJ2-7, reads GAGVSQSPRYKVAKRGQDVALRCDPISGHVSLFWYQQALGQGPEFLTYFQNEAQLDKSGLPSDRFFAERPEGSVSTLKIQRTQQEDSAVYLCASRVNLGSYEQYFGPGTRLTVT.

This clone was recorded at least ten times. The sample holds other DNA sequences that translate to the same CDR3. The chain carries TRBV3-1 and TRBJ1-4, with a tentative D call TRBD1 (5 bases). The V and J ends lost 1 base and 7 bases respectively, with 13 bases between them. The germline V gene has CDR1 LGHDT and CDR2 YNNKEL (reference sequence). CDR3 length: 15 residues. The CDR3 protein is CASSQGGSRGEKLFF. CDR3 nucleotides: TGTGCCAGCAGCCAAGGGGGGAGTAGGGGTGAAAAACTGTTTTTT.

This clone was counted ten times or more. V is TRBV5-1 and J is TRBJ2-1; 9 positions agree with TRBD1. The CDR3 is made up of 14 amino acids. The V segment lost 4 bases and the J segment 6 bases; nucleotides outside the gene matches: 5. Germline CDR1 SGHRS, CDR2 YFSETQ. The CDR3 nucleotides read TGCGCCAGCAGCGCCGGGACAGGGAGCAATGAGCAGTTCTTC. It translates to CASSAGTGSNEQFF. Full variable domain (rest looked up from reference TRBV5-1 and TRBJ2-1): KAGVTQTPRYLIKTRGQQVTLSCSPISGHRSVSWYQQTPGQGLQFLFEYFSETQRNKGNFPGRFSGRQFSNSRSEMNVSTLELGDSALYLCASSAGTGSNEQFFGPGTRLTVL.

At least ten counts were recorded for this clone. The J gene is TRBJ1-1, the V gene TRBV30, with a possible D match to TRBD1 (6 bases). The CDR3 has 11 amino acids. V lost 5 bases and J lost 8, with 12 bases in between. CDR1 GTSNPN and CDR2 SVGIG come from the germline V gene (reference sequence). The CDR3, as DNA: TGTGCCTGGGGGGGGGCTTCGGAAGCTTTCTTT. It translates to CAWGGASEAFF.

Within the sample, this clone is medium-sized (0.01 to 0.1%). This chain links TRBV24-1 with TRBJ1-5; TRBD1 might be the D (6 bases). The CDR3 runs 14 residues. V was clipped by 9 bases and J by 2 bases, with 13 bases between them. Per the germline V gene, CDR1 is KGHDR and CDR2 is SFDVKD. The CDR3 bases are TGTGCCACCCGGGACATCGGTGGCAATCAGCCCCAGCATTTT. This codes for CATRDIGGNQPQHF.

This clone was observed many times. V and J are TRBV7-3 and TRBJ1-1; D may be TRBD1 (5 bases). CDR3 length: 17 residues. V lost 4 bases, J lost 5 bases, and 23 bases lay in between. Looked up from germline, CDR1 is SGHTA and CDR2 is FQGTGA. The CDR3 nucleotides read TGTGCCAGCAGCTCCTCCCGGATTCAAGCCCCAGGGACTGAAGCTTTCTTT. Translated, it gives CASSSSRIQAPGTEAFF.

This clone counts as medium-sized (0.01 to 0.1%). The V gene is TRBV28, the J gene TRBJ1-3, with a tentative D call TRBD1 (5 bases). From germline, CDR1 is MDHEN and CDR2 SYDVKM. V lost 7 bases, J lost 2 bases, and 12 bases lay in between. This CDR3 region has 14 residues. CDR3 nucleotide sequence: TGTGCCAGCAACCCAGGGTTAACTGGAAACACCATATATTTT. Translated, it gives CASNPGLTGNTIYF.

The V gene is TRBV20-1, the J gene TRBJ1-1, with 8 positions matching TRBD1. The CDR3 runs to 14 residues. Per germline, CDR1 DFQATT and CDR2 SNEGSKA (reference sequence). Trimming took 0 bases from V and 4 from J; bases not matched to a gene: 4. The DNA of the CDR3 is TGCAGTGCTAGAGATCTGACAGGGGTCACTGAAGCTTTCTTT. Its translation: CSARDLTGVTEAFF.

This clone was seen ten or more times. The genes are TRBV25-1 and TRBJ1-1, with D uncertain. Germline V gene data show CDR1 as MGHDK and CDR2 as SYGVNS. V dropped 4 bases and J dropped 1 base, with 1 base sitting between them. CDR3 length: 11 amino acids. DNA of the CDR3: TGTGCCAGCAGTGCGAACACTGAAGCTTTCTTT. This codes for CASSANTEAFF.

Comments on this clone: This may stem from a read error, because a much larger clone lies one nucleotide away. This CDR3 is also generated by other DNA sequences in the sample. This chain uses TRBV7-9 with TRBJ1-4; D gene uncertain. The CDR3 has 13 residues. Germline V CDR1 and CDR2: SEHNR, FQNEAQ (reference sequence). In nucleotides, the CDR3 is TGTGCCAGCAGCTTGGGTCCCAATGAAAAACTTTTTTTT. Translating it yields CASSLGPNEKLFF.

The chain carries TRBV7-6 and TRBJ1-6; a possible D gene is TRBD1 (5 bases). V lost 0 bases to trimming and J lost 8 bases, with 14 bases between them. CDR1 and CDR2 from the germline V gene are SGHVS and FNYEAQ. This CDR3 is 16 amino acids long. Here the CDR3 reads CASSLAPTGTDSPLHF. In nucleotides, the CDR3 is TGTGCCAGCAGCTTAGCGCCTACAGGAACGGATTCACCCCTCCACTTT. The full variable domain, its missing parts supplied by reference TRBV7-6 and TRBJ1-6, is GAGVSQSPRYKVTKRGQDVALRCDPISGHVSLYWYRQALGQGPEFLTYFNYEAQQDKSGLPNDRFSAERPEGSISTLTIQRTEQRDSAMYRCASSLAPTGTDSPLHFGNGTRLTVT.

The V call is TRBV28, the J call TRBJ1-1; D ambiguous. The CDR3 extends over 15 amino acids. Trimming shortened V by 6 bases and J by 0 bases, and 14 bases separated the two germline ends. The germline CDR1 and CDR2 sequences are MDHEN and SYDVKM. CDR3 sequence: CASSLLWQVNTEAFF. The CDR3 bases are TGTGCCAGCAGCTTACTTTGGCAGGTGAACACTGAAGCTTTCTTT.

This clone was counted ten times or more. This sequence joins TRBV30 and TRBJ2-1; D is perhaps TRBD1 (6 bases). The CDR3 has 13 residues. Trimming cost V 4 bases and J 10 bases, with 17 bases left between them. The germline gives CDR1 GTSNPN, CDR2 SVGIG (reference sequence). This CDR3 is CAWNPHDRTEQFF. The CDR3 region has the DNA TGTGCCTGGAACCCGCACGACAGGACCGAGCAGTTCTTC.

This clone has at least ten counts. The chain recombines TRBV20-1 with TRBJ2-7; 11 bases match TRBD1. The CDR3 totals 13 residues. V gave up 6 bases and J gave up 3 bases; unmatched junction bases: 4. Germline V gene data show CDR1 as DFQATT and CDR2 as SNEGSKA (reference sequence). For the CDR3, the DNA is TGCAGTGCGGAAGGGACAGGGGGCTACGAGCAGTACTTC. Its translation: CSAEGTGGYEQYF.

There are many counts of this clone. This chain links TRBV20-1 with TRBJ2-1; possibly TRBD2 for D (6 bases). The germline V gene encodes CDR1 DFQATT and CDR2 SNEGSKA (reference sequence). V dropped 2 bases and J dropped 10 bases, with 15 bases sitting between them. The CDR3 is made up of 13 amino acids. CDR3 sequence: CSARPRLVWEQFF. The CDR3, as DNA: TGCAGTGCTAGACCCCGACTAGTATGGGAGCAGTTCTTC.